This is a list of T cell receptor beta chains from one sample in a study of T cell responses to AZD1222 COVID-19 vaccine. Measured with immunoSEQ multiplex PCR; TCRdb has only the in-frame clones, and not every one. The table has roughly 140,000 clones, approximately 94% seen once. Sequenced material: peripheral blood, taken on day 0 of AZD1222 vaccination. All receptors come from an adult in good health. CDR3s include the opening cysteine and the closing phenylalanine or tryptophan. Each record gives: V gene, clone size, J gene, D gene, CDR3 protein, CDR3 DNA. A D gene is named only where the DNA matches it firmly. Rows give clone size only sometimes, using once, few, many, or a class for an expanded clone.

>TRBV30|-|TRBJ2-7|-
CAWSIYGPYEQYF
TGTGCCTGGAGTATATACGGTCCCTACGAGCAGTACTTC
>TRBV7-8|-|TRBJ2-7|-
CASSSGGQQVAAYEQYF
TGTGCCAGCAGCTCCGGCGGCCAACAGGTAGCCGCCTACGAGCAGTACTTC
>TRBV27|-|TRBJ2-7|-
CASSRTSLGRQYF
TGTGCCAGCAGTCGGACAAGTTTAGGCCGGCAGTACTTC
>TRBV5-4|-|TRBJ2-2|-
CASSSLGGELFF
TGTGCCAGCAGCTCACTGGGAGGGGAGCTGTTTTTT
>TRBV19|few|TRBJ1-3|-
CASQRGFGNTIYF
TGTGCCAGTCAGAGAGGATTTGGAAACACCATATATTTT
>TRBV3-1/TRBV3-2|-|TRBJ1-1|-
CASSKDSEGTEAFF
TGTGCCAGCAGTAAAGACAGCGAAGGGACTGAAGCTTTCTTT
>TRBV5-6|-|TRBJ1-5|-
CASSRQEYSNQPQHF
TGTGCCAGCAGCCGACAGGAGTATAGCAATCAGCCCCAGCATTTT
>TRBV5-4|-|TRBJ2-7|-
CASSLTGGAEQYF
TGTGCCAGCAGCTTGACCGGGGGAGCCGAGCAGTACTTC
>TRBV10-2|-|TRBJ2-7|TRBD2
CASFSPGLASYEQYF
TGCGCCAGCTTTAGCCCGGGACTAGCATCCTACGAGCAGTACTTC
>TRBV6-5|-|TRBJ1-6|TRBD1
CASSYSSGGIFSPLHF
TGTGCCAGCAGTTACTCTTCAGGGGGCATATTTTCACCCCTCCACTTT
>TRBV15|once|TRBJ1-2|-
CATSRGGGYGYTF
TGTGCCACCAGCAGAGGGGGAGGCTATGGCTACACCTTC
>TRBV3-1/TRBV3-2|-|TRBJ1-1|-
CASSQAIGVATEAFF
TGTGCCAGCAGCCAAGCAATAGGGGTCGCGACCGAAGCTTTCTTT
>TRBV6-2/TRBV6-3|-|TRBJ1-2|-
CASSLTDYGYTF
TGTGCCAGCAGTTTGACAGACTATGGCTACACCTTC
>TRBV11-2|once|TRBJ2-1|-
CASSLIGSRNEQFF
TGTGCCAGCAGCTTAATCGGAAGCCGCAATGAGCAGTTCTTC
>TRBV4-3|-|TRBJ2-1|-
CASSHHGGSYNEQFF
TGCGCCAGCAGCCACCACGGGGGATCCTACAATGAGCAGTTCTTC
>TRBV9|-|TRBJ1-1|-
CASSIQGHTEAFF
TGTGCCAGCAGCATACAGGGCCACACTGAAGCTTTCTTT